Each of the 9 T cell receptor beta chains below was sequenced from the same sample in a study of graft-versus-host responses after intestinal transplantation. Which antigens these TCRs recognize remains unknown. Assay used: immunoSEQ multiplex PCR; TCRdb lists only in-frame clones, some missing. Of tens of thousands of clones listed, 75% to 95% are singletons. Specimen: unstimulated CD8+ T cells sorted from spleen or lymph node cells, collected before intestinal transplant. The source is a human donor who received an intestinal transplant.

The CDR3 loop is CASSFHDGNEQFF. CDR3 bases: TGTGCCAGCAGCTTCCATGACGGAAATGAGCAGTTCTTC. This rearrangement joins TRBV5-4 to TRBJ2-1; D gene ambiguous. V lost 2 bases and J lost 7, with 10 bases in between. The CDR3 length is 13 residues. CDR1 and CDR2 from the germline V gene are SGHNT and YYREEE (reference sequence).

This clone occurred once. V usage is TRBV6-1 and J usage is TRBJ1-1, with D perhaps TRBD1 (5 bases). The CDR3 loop spans 16 amino acids. With 2 bases removed from V and 4 bases from J, the gap between germline ends came to 17 bases. Germline-derived CDR1 and CDR2 are MNHNS and SASEGT. This chain's CDR3 is CASSELGLEMGTEAFF. The DNA of the CDR3 is TGTGCCAGCAGTGAATTGGGGCTGGAAATGGGCACTGAAGCTTTCTTT.

The chain joins TRBV11-2 to TRBJ2-1, with 8 bases that match TRBD2. J lost 7 bases, V lost 1 base, and 9 bases had no gene match. From germline, CDR1 is SGHAT and CDR2 FQNNGV. The CDR3 runs to 16 residues. The CDR3 loop reads CASSLAGGLRWNEQFF. Written as DNA, the CDR3 is TGTGCCAGCAGCTTAGCGGGGGGGCTACGATGGAATGAGCAGTTCTTC.

The chain links TRBV4-1 to TRBJ2-7; D ambiguous. Per the germline V gene, CDR1 is MGHRA and CDR2 is YSYEKL. This CDR3 contains 13 residues. The V end lost 1 base, the J end lost 3 bases, and 7 bases lay between the germline ends. CDR3 in amino acids: CASSQGLDYEQYF. The CDR3, as DNA: TGCGCCAGCAGCCAAGGCCTCGACTACGAGCAGTACTTC.

The gene calls are TRBV5-1 and TRBJ1-2; 8 nucleotides align to TRBD1. The CDR3 runs 11 residues. The trim removed 4 bases at V and 7 bases at J, leaving 0 bases unmatched. The V gene's germline CDR1 is SGHRS and CDR2 YFSETQ. The CDR3 loop is CASSGTGGYTF. CDR3 nucleotide sequence: TGCGCCAGCAGCGGGACAGGTGGCTACACCTTC.

This chain uses TRBV19 with TRBJ1-2; D ambiguous. The V and J ends lost 3 bases and 7 bases respectively, with 9 bases between them. The CDR3 has 12 amino acids. Germline CDR1 is LNHDA and CDR2 is SQIVND (reference sequence). The CDR3 protein is CASSMGFSGYTF. In DNA, the CDR3 is TGTGCCAGTAGTATGGGGTTTTCTGGCTACACCTTC.

The chain combines TRBV27 with TRBJ2-7; D unresolved. Trimming took 5 bases from V and 3 from J, leaving 14 bases between them. The CDR3 covers 14 residues. CDR1 is MNHEY, CDR2 SMNVEV, per germline (reference sequence). The CDR3 region is CASSPLWGGYEQYF. The DNA for the CDR3 is TGTGCCAGCAGTCCCCTTTGGGGTGGCTACGAGCAGTACTTC.

The chain carries TRBV15 and TRBJ1-6; D unresolved. Trimming stripped 3 bases from V and 7 bases from J, with 7 bases between. The CDR3 is 13 amino acids. The germline V gene encodes CDR1 LNHNV and CDR2 YYDKDF (reference sequence). The CDR3 loop reads CATSSERNSPLHF. The CDR3, as DNA: TGTGCCACCAGCAGTGAACGGAATTCACCCCTCCACTTT.

Ten or more counts support this clone. The chain joins TRBV21-1 to TRBJ2-1; the listed D gene, TRBD1, was not tested against the DNA. TRBV21-1 is a pseudogene. This CDR3 has 17 amino acids. CDR3 region: CASSKAPGTDSYNEQFF. The CDR3 bases are TGTGCCAGCAGCAAAGCTCCCGGGACAGACTCCTACAATGAGCAGTTCTTC.